This T cell receptor beta chain appears in the sequencing data of a study of blood T cell repertoires in COVID-19. At the level of the study: COVID-19 samples from acute and convalescent phases originated in the United States, Italy and Spain. In each case, the material was cDNA or gDNA derived from T cells, B-cell-depleted T cells, or PBMCs.

As handled by the study authors: Amplification of reference gene primers was used by the study to estimate nucleated cell counts. Assay used: immunoSEQ multiplex PCR; TCRdb lists only in-frame clones, some missing. That table supplies the V and J calls and clone size; D and trimming were determined from the DNA. The repertoire holds roughly 240,000 clones, with 80% to 90% as singletons. This clonotype was obtained from a woman in her seventies with acute or convalescent COVID-19. The source material was peripheral blood.

The CDR3 spells CASSTGLSNQPQHF. The CDR3 region has the DNA TGTGCCAGTTCGACAGGCCTTAGCAATCAGCCCCAGCATTTT. The rearrangement links TRBV3-1 (or the pseudogene TRBV3-2) to TRBJ1-5; possible D gene TRBD1, 6 bases. Deletions cut 9 bases from V and 0 bases from J, with 12 bases between. Germline V gene lookup returns CDR1 LGHDT and CDR2 YNNKEL (reference sequence). This CDR3 spans 14 amino acids.